What follows is one T cell receptor (beta chain) and its context. Its antigen is unknown. Method: immunoSEQ multiplex PCR; TCRdb's copy keeps in-frame clones and lacks some. This table holds some 2.4 million clones, 90% to 95% found once. These data originate in a study of shared clonotypes between healthy human individuals. Study results and limitations: Sampling covered blood only; tissue repertoires likely differ.

Per the germline V gene, CDR1 is MNHEY and CDR2 is SVGAGI. The V gene lost 8 bases and the J gene lost 2 bases, with 12 bases spanning the gap. This CDR3 has 14 amino acids. The receptor was derived from a man younger than 35 in good health. Some clones in this sample may be carry-over from other donors' samples. The J gene is TRBJ2-2, the V gene TRBV6-5; D tentatively fits TRBD1 or TRBD2 (5 bases each). Sequencing was done on a sample of naive CD4+ T cells from PBMCs. As for subset: CD45RA+ positively selected. DNA of the CDR3: TGTGCCAGCCGGATTGGGGGTAACACCGGGGAGCTGTTTTTT. Residues: CASRIGGNTGELFF.